This T cell receptor beta chain was identified during a study of CD4 T cells in relation to SARS-CoV-2 and coronaviruses. Overall study: No peptide or an HIV-1 Nef peptide pool served as negative control.

TCRdb's table, derived via immunoSEQ multiplex PCR, lists solely in-frame clones and lacks some. The sample records about 19,000 clones, about 80% being singletons. Comment on this clone: The antigen is not known.

Before the COVID-19 pandemic, during about 2011-2019, CD4+ T cells were taken from unexposed donors. CD4+ T cells were isolated from the cells after 10 days of culture. The source of this sequence is a human donor in good health. Sequenced input: CD4+ T cells from PBMCs, cultured in vitro.

CDR3 residues: CSVYRVGDEKLFF. CDR3 DNA sequence: TGCAGCGTATACAGGGTTGGGGATGAAAAACTGTTTTTT. V gene TRBV29-1 combines with J gene TRBJ1-4; tentatively, D is TRBD1 (6 bases). This CDR3 is 13 amino acids long. V dropped 6 bases and J dropped 6 bases, with 14 bases sitting between them. Germline CDR1 and CDR2: SQVTM and ANQGSEA.